These 4 T cell receptor beta chains were all obtained from the same sample, sequenced in a study of shared clonotypes between healthy human individuals. TCRdb's table, derived via immunoSEQ multiplex PCR, lists solely in-frame clones and lacks some. Of around 550,000 clones in the sample, 90% to 97% were seen once. The source material was naive CD4+ T cells sorted from blood. Subset specified: CD45RA+ positively selected. The receptor source for this set is a woman aged 25-40 years in good health.

This chain connects TRBV27 to TRBJ1-2; no clear D gene. CDR1 and CDR2 from the germline V gene are MNHEY and SMNVEV (reference sequence). With 1 base removed from V and 5 bases from J, the gap between germline ends came to 11 bases. There are 14 residues in the CDR3. This CDR3 is CASSLLGTTYGYTF. The CDR3 DNA is TGTGCCAGCAGTTTATTGGGAACGACGTATGGCTACACCTTC.

This clone showed up just a few times. CDR3 coding DNA: TGTGCCACCATTTCCAATGAAAAACTGTTTTTT. Amino acid sequence: CATISNEKLFF. The genes are TRBV7-9 and TRBJ1-4, with no clear D. This CDR3 is 11 amino acids long. V was shortened by 10 bases and J by 5 bases, with 8 bases between the two germline ends. Germline V lookup: CDR1 SEHNR, CDR2 FQNEAQ (reference sequence).

The chain recombines TRBV28 with TRBJ1-2; 8 bases are shared with TRBD1. The germline CDR1 and CDR2 sequences are MDHEN and SYDVKM. J was trimmed by 4 bases and V by 6 bases; bases with no gene match: 7. This CDR3 is built from 14 residues. As DNA, the CDR3 is TGTGCCAGCAGACCAGGGGGCGCCGGCTATGGCTACACCTTC. This sequence encodes CASRPGGAGYGYTF.

The CDR3: CAISDPSGRKEWQYF. The CDR3 DNA reads as TGTGCCATCAGTGATCCCAGCGGGAGAAAGGAATGGCAGTACTTC. The genes are TRBV10-3 and TRBJ2-5, with TRBD2 matching over 8 bases. Losses at the gene ends were 3 bases for V and 11 bases for J; bases not matched to a gene: 14. Germline-derived CDR1 and CDR2 are ENHRY and SYGVKD. The CDR3 contains 15 residues.